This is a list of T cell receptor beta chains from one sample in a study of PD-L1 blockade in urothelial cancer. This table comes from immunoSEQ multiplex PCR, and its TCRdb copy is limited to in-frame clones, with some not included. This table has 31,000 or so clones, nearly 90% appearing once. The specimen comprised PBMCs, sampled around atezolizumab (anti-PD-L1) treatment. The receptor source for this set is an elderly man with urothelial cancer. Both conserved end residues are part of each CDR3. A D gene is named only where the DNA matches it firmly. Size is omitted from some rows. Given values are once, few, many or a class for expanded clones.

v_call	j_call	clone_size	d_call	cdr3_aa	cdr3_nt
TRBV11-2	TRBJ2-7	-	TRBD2	CASSLVLAGASYEQYF	TGTGCCAGCAGCTTAGTACTAGCGGGAGCTTCCTACGAGCAGTACTTC
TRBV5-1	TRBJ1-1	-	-	CASSLDGQREAFF	TGCGCCAGCAGCTTGGACGGACAGCGTGAAGCTTTCTTT
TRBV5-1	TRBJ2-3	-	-	CASSLQGVGADTQYF	TGCGCCAGCAGCTTGCAGGGTGTAGGGGCAGATACGCAGTATTTT
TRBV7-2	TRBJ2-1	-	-	CASTRLVNEQFF	TGTGCCAGCACTCGACTAGTCAATGAGCAGTTCTTC
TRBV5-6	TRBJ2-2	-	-	CASSLYAGNTGELFF	TGTGCCAGCAGCTTGTATGCGGGGAACACCGGGGAGCTGTTTTTT
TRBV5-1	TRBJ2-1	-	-	CASSVGVSYNEQFF	TGCGCCAGCAGCGTAGGGGTCTCCTACAATGAGCAGTTCTTC
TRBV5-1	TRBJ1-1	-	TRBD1	CASSRAGGGTEAFF	TGCGCCAGCAGCCGTGCAGGGGGCGGCACTGAAGCTTTCTTT
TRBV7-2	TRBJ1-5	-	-	CASSFQVGGNQPQHF	TGTGCCAGCAGCTTCCAAGTAGGGGGCAATCAGCCCCAGCATTTT
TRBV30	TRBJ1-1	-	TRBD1	CAWSSQGTGTEAFF	TGTGCCTGGAGCTCACAGGGGACGGGCACTGAAGCTTTCTTT
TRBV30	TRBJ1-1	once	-	CAWSPTGGEAFF	TGTGCCTGGAGCCCTACGGGGGGTGAAGCTTTCTTT
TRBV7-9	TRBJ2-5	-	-	CASSLTPLNSRETQYF	TGTGCCAGCAGCTTAACCCCGCTTAATTCCAGGGAGACCCAGTACTTC
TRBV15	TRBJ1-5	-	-	CATSRERYSNQPQHF	TGTGCCACCAGCAGAGAGCGGTATAGCAATCAGCCCCAGCATTTT
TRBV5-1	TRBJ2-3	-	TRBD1	CASSLARGPRTDTQYF	TGCGCCAGCAGCTTGGCCAGGGGGCCCCGCACAGATACGCAGTATTTT
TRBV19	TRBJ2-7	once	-	CASSMRPLTAYEQYF	TGTGCCAGTAGTATGAGACCACTAACGGCCTACGAGCAGTACTTC
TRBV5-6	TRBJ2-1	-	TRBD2	CASSLGLAGNEQFF	TGTGCCAGCAGTTTAGGACTAGCTGGCAATGAGCAGTTCTTC
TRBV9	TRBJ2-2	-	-	CASSAGLLVPAGELFF	TGTGCCAGCAGCGCGGGACTTTTAGTGCCCGCCGGGGAGCTGTTTTTT
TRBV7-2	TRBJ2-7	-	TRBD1	CASRGTGTVSYEQYF	TGTGCCAGCAGGGGAACCGGGACAGTTTCCTACGAGCAGTACTTC
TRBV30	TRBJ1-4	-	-	CAWKRVATNEKLFF	TGTGCCTGGAAGAGGGTCGCGACTAATGAAAAACTGTTTTTT
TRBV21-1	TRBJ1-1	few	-	CASSKGPRGTEAFF	TGTGCCAGCAGCAAAGGACCCAGGGGCACTGAAGCTTTCTTT
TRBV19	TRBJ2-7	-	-	CASSSRTATYEQYF	TGTGCCAGTAGTTCTCGGACAGCTACCTACGAGCAGTACTTC
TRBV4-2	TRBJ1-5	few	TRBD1	CASSQDQVSAGGDQPQHF	TGTGCCAGCAGCCAAGATCAGGTTTCGGCAGGGGGCGACCAGCCCCAGCATTTT
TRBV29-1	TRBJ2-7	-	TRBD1	CSGTGPTYPYEQYF	TGCAGCGGGACAGGGCCAACTTATCCCTACGAGCAGTACTTC
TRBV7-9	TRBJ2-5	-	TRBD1	CASSYAGQGSRETQYF	TGTGCCAGCAGCTACGCGGGACAGGGGAGCCGAGAGACCCAGTACTTC
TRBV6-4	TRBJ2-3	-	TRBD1	CASSGEQGYTQYF	TGTGCCAGCAGTGGCGAACAGGGGTATACGCAGTATTTT
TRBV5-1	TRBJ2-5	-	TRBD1	CASSLEDRGSGTQYF	TGCGCCAGCAGCTTGGAAGACAGGGGAAGCGGGACCCAGTACTTC
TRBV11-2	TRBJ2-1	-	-	CASSLDRDEQFF	TGTGCCAGCAGCTTAGATCGGGATGAGCAGTTCTTC
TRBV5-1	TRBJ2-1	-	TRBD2	CASSGGDSGVKNEQFF	TGCGCCAGCAGCGGGGGGGATTCGGGGGTGAAGAATGAGCAGTTCTTC
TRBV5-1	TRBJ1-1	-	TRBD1	CASSFGGQGVDTEAFF	TGCGCCAGCAGCTTTGGGGGACAGGGGGTGGACACTGAAGCTTTCTTT
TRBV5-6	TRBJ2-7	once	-	CASSLNRVYEQYF	TGTGCCAGCAGCTTGAACAGAGTTTACGAGCAGTACTTC
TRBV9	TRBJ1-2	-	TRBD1	CASSFRVRGQDYGYTF	TGTGCCAGCAGCTTTCGCGTCAGGGGGCAGGACTATGGCTACACCTTC
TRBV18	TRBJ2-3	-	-	CASSPPQVTDTQYF	TGTGCCAGCTCACCACCCCAGGTCACAGATACGCAGTATTTT
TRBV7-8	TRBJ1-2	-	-	CASSEQGKGYGYTF	TGTGCCAGCAGCGAACAGGGCAAGGGCTATGGCTACACCTTC
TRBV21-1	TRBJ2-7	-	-	CASSKVQRVEHCRSYEQYF	TGTGCCAGCAGCAAAGTCCAGCGGGTGGAACATTGCAGGTCCTACGAGCAGTACTTC
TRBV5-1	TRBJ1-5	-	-	CASSLDGYQPQHF	TGCGCCAGCAGCTTGGACGGTTATCAGCCCCAGCATTTT
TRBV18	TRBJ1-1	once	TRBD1	CASSLGQGHTEAFF	TGTGCCAGCTCCCTGGGACAGGGACACACTGAAGCTTTCTTT
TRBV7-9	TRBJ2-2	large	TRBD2	CASSSSTSGNYGTGELFF	TGTGCCAGCAGCTCGTCGACTAGCGGGAATTATGGAACCGGGGAGCTGTTTTTT
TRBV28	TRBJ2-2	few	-	CASWREVTGELFF	TGTGCCAGCTGGAGGGAGGTGACCGGGGAGCTGTTTTTT
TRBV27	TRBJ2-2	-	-	CASSPTRVFTGELFF	TGTGCCAGCAGCCCCACCCGGGTGTTCACCGGGGAGCTGTTTTTT
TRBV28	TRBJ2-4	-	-	CASSLDTVAKNIQYF	TGTGCCAGCAGCCTGGACACCGTAGCCAAAAACATTCAGTACTTC
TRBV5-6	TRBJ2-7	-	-	CASSPLGRLSSYEQYF	TGTGCCAGCAGCCCGCTCGGTCGGTTAAGCTCCTACGAGCAGTACTTC
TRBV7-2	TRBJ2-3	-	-	CASSAGQSTDTQYF	TGTGCCAGCAGCGCCGGACAGTCCACAGATACGCAGTATTTT
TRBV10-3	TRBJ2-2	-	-	CAISVVKATGELFF	TGTGCCATCAGTGTGGTCAAAGCAACCGGGGAGCTGTTTTTT
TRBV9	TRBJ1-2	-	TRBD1	CASSEGGQGAGYGYTF	TGTGCCAGCAGCGAAGGAGGACAGGGGGCGGGCTATGGCTACACCTTC
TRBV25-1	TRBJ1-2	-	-	CASSDPQGRYGYTF	TGTGCCAGCAGTGACCCACAGGGTCGCTATGGCTACACCTTC
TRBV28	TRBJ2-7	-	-	CASSPPGGSYEQYF	TGTGCCAGCAGCCCCCCCGGAGGGTCCTACGAGCAGTACTTC
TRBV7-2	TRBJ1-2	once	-	CASSTRQGTGYTF	TGTGCCAGCAGCACACGCCAGGGGACTGGCTACACCTTC
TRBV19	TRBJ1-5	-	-	CASSIAGASNQPQHF	TGTGCCAGTAGTATTGCAGGGGCCAGCAATCAGCCCCAGCATTTT
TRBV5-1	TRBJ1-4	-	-	CASSVSGGNEKLFF	TGCGCCAGCAGCGTGTCGGGAGGGAATGAAAAACTGTTTTTT
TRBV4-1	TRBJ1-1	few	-	CASSQEAFWNTEAFF	TGCGCCAGCAGCCAAGAAGCCTTTTGGAACACTGAAGCTTTCTTT
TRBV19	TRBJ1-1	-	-	CASSPRQEAAEAFF	TGTGCCAGTAGTCCCCGTCAGGAGGCCGCTGAAGCTTTCTTT
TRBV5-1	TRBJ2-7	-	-	CASRDQGQNYEQYF	TGCGCCAGCAGGGACCAAGGACAGAACTACGAGCAGTACTTC
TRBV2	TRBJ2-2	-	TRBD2	CASSEDGLAGNTGELFF	TGTGCCAGCAGTGAAGACGGACTAGCGGGGAACACCGGGGAGCTGTTTTTT
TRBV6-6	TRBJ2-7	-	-	CASSWANEQYF	TGTGCCAGCAGTTGGGCGAACGAGCAGTACTTC